The rows below give T cell receptor beta chains drawn from one sample of a study of OX40 agonist ivuxolimab in advanced cancers. Method: immunoSEQ multiplex PCR; TCRdb's copy keeps in-frame clones and lacks some. The sample consists of approximately 41,000 clones, about 90% of them appearing once. Sequenced material: CD4+ or CD8+ T cells sorted from blood, taken in a trial of the OX40 agonist ivuxolimab. These receptors were obtained from an adult with an advanced solid tumor such as melanoma, head and neck, liver or kidney cancer. Each CDR3 is given with its conserved first and last residue. Fields, in order: V gene, J gene, D gene, CDR3 protein. The D gene is left open where the match is weak.

>TRBV4-2|TRBJ2-3|.
CASSQRLTSTDTQYF
>TRBV7-2|TRBJ2-1|.
CASSLVPWANEQFF
>TRBV5-5|TRBJ1-5|.
CASSSPGNQPQHF
>TRBV5-6|TRBJ2-1|.
CASSSWEFLGWYNEQFF
>TRBV29-1|TRBJ1-5|TRBD1
CSVRGPNQPQHF
>TRBV27|TRBJ2-1|.
CASSFILGSSYNEQFF
>TRBV9|TRBJ2-3|.
CASSRGNTDTQYF
>TRBV7-8|TRBJ1-2|.
CASSPLKGFGYTF
>TRBV30|TRBJ1-4|TRBD1
CAWSVPGQGYEKLFF
>TRBV10-3|TRBJ2-3|TRBD2
CAIRPGFGGDTQYF
>TRBV10-3|TRBJ1-3|TRBD1
CAISELGQVARSGNTIYF
>TRBV7-6|TRBJ1-6|.
CASSRGTAYNSPLHF
>TRBV18|TRBJ1-1|.
CASSPRTDNTEAFF
>TRBV5-1|TRBJ1-4|.
CASSSSGRAEKLFF
>TRBV19|TRBJ2-1|.
CASMGLGTAYNEQFF
>TRBV2|TRBJ2-7|.
CASRIQGTYEQYF
>TRBV4-2|TRBJ2-1|TRBD1
CASSQVVDGTGLFNEQFF